This T cell receptor beta chain was recorded in a study of blood T cell repertoires in COVID-19. Turning to the study itself: Material from acute and convalescent COVID-19 was sourced from the United States, Italy and Spain.

This clone came up once. The CDR3 is 12 amino acids. Trimming stripped 2 bases from V and 8 bases from J, with 9 bases between. Germline lookup yields CDR1 SGHTA and CDR2 FQGNSA. Per the authors' pipeline: Estimated nucleated cell counts came from reference gene primer amplification. The method was immunoSEQ multiplex PCR; TCRdb's version includes in-frame clones alone and lacks a portion of them. That table supplies the V and J calls and clone size; D and trimming were determined from the DNA. Of roughly 170,000 clones listed, about 85% are singletons. V usage is TRBV7-2 and J usage is TRBJ2-5; D ambiguous. This clonotype originated in a man between 60 and 75 years old who had recovered from COVID-19. The sequenced sample was peripheral blood. The CDR3 DNA reads TGTGCCAGCAGCTTACGATTGGGCACCCAGTACTTC. It specifies CASSLRLGTQYF.